Each of the 23 T cell receptor beta chains below was sequenced from the same sample in a study of cytomegalovirus exposure and HLA in healthy donors. It was with 60 Vbeta and 13 Jbeta primers that the PCR ran. Profiling relied on immunoSEQ multiplex PCR, and the TCRdb table lists in-frame clones only, not all of them. The sample lists roughly 100,000 clones; approximately 85% were seen once. The sample consisted of PBMCs. Source of these receptors: a man aged 25-45 years in good health and CMV-seronegative.

V and J are TRBV19 and TRBJ2-5; tentative D call: TRBD2 (5 bases). The CDR3 covers 16 residues. Germline CDR1 is LNHDA and CDR2 is SQIVND (reference sequence). V was shortened by 3 bases and J by 2 bases, with 16 bases between the two germline ends. The CDR3 DNA reads as TGTGCCAGTAGTATGTACCCCCTTGGGAGACAAGAGACCCAGTACTTC. Its translation: CASSMYPLGRQETQYF.

This chain connects TRBV7-9 to TRBJ1-4; D is ambiguous. The CDR3 is 12 residues long. Per the germline V gene, CDR1 is SEHNR and CDR2 is FQNEAQ (reference sequence). Trimming took 4 bases from V and 7 from J, leaving 7 bases between them. The CDR3 reads CASSSRLEKLFF. In DNA, the CDR3 is TGTGCCAGCAGCTCCCGACTTGAAAAACTGTTTTTT.

V gene TRBV9 combines with J gene TRBJ2-5; D possibly corresponds to TRBD2 (7 bases). Germline loops: CDR1 SGDLS, CDR2 YYNGEE. The CDR3 runs 17 residues. The V gene lost 0 bases and the J gene lost 0 bases, with 15 bases spanning the gap. The CDR3 DNA follows: TGTGCCAGCAGCGTAGGGATGCGGGGGCCGAACCAAGAGACCCAGTACTTC. This sequence encodes CASSVGMRGPNQETQYF.

The chain carries TRBV10-3 and TRBJ1-1, with 10 bases fitting TRBD1. The length of the CDR3 is 12 residues. The V and J ends lost 8 bases and 6 bases, in that order; junction bases with no gene match: 3. From germline, CDR1 is ENHRY and CDR2 SYGVKD. Here the CDR3 DNA reads TGTGCCATCGGACAGGGGGGATCTGAAGCTTTCTTT. Encoded protein: CAIGQGGSEAFF.

The gene calls are TRBV5-6 and TRBJ1-1; maybe TRBD1 (6 bases). Trimming cost V 4 bases and J 9 bases, with 13 bases left between them. CDR1 is SGHDT, CDR2 YYEEEE, per germline. The CDR3 extends over 12 amino acids. The DNA for the CDR3 is TGTGCCAGCAGCCAACGGACAGTGAAAGCTTTCTTT. This sequence encodes CASSQRTVKAFF.

J is TRBJ2-1 and V is TRBV14, with 7 bases aligning to TRBD2. J lost 7 bases, V lost 5 bases, and 5 bases had no gene match. The CDR3 is 13 residues long. CDR1 and CDR2 (germline): SGHDN, FVKESK. CDR3 nucleotide sequence: TGTGCCAGCAGCTACTACGGGGGGAATGAGCAGTTCTTC. It specifies CASSYYGGNEQFF.

The CDR3 protein is CASSPRAGGPANEQFF. CDR3 coding DNA: TGTGCCAGCAGCCCCCGAGCGGGAGGGCCAGCAAATGAGCAGTTCTTC. The chain links TRBV11-1 to TRBJ2-1, with TRBD2 matching 10 bases. The length of the CDR3 is 16 residues. Unmatched junction bases numbered 11, after V lost 5 bases and J lost 7 bases. The germline gives CDR1 SGHAT, CDR2 FQDESV (reference sequence).

The CDR3 sequence is CASSQDIVVSSYNSPLHF. CDR3 DNA: TGTGCCAGCAGCCAAGATATAGTTGTTAGCTCCTATAATTCACCCCTCCACTTT. The V gene is TRBV4-2, the J gene TRBJ1-6; D not resolved. Germline assignment: CDR1 LGHNA and CDR2 YNFKEQ. The V end was cut by 0 bases, the J end by 0 bases, with 12 bases between. The length of the CDR3 is 18 residues.

The CDR3 DNA is TGTGCCAGCAGCCGAGCTAGGCTAGCGGGAGAAGATACGCAGTATTTT. It translates to CASSRARLAGEDTQYF. The chain recombines TRBV13 with TRBJ2-3, with TRBD2 matching 10 bases. Trimming cost V 5 bases and J 5 bases; bases outside gene matches: 10. The CDR3 runs to 16 residues. Germline lookup yields CDR1 PRHDT and CDR2 FYEKMQ (reference sequence).

This clone turned up a few times. The chain carries TRBV7-2 and TRBJ2-7; the match to TRBD1 covers 8 bases. The CDR3 covers 15 residues. Per germline, CDR1 SGHTA and CDR2 FQGNSA. The ends lost 8 bases at V and 6 bases at J; junction bases unmatched: 15. The CDR3 here is CASSQGGQGAGEQYF. In DNA, the CDR3 is TGTGCCAGCTCTCAAGGGGGGCAGGGGGCCGGCGAGCAGTACTTC.

This chain links TRBV11-3 with TRBJ2-7; 9 nucleotides agree with TRBD1. This CDR3 spans 13 amino acids. V lost 3 bases to trimming and J lost 6 bases; unmatched junction nucleotides: 3. The germline gives CDR1 SGHNT, CDR2 YENEEA. In nucleotides, the CDR3 is TGTGCCAGCAGCTTGCGGACAGGGGTCGAGCAGTACTTC. It codes for CASSLRTGVEQYF.

V gene TRBV28 combines with J gene TRBJ2-2, with a possible D match to TRBD2 (6 bases). V lost 11 bases to trimming and J lost 3 bases, with 13 bases between them. In germline, CDR1 is MDHEN, CDR2 SYDVKM. This CDR3 comprises 13 residues. CDR3 DNA: TGTGCCGCTTGTCGGGGGTACACCGGGGAGCTGTTTTTT. It codes for CAACRGYTGELFF.

V gene TRBV6-5 combines with J gene TRBJ1-4, with D maybe TRBD1 (5 bases). Germline loops: CDR1 MNHEY, CDR2 SVGAGI. This CDR3 is built from 15 residues. Trimming took off 0 bases at V and 11 bases at J, with 16 bases between the two ends. CDR3 nucleotide sequence: TGTGCCAGCAGTTACTCAGGGGAACATGACGAGAAACTGTTTTTT. It specifies CASSYSGEHDEKLFF.

The chain has TRBV7-2 and TRBJ2-7, with 8 bases aligning to TRBD1. The CDR3 spans 15 residues. With V trimmed by 1 base and J by 0 bases, 2 bases remained unmatched. Germline V CDR1 and CDR2: SGHTA, FQGNSA. The chain's CDR3 is CASSLGQGSSYEQYF. In DNA, the CDR3 is TGTGCCAGCAGCTTAGGACAGGGGAGCTCCTACGAGCAGTACTTC.

The chain employs TRBV27 and TRBJ2-7; maybe TRBD1 (6 bases). Trimming pared 6 bases from V and 3 bases from J, leaving 15 bases between. The CDR3 extends over 14 amino acids. Looked up from germline, CDR1 is MNHEY and CDR2 is SMNVEV (reference sequence). The CDR3: CASSRTGTHYEQYF. The CDR3 DNA reads as TGTGCCAGCAGCCGAACCGGGACACACTACGAGCAGTACTTC.

The J gene is TRBJ1-5, the V gene TRBV7-8; D possibly corresponds to TRBD1 (6 bases). The CDR3 spans 16 residues. Trimming took off 2 bases at V and 2 bases at J, with 13 bases between the two ends. Germline CDR1 SGHVS, CDR2 FQNEAQ. The CDR3, as DNA: TGTGCCAGCAGCTTATCCCCCAGGGGTGGCAATCAGCCCCAGCATTTT. As protein: CASSLSPRGGNQPQHF. The variable domain in full, with the rest retrieved from reference TRBV7-8 and TRBJ1-5, is GAGVSQSPRYKVAKRGQDVALRCDPISGHVSLFWYQQALGQGPEFLTYFQNEAQLDKSGLPSDRFFAERPEGSVSTLKIQRTQQEDSAVYLCASSLSPRGGNQPQHFGDGTRLSIL.

The chain joins TRBV7-9 to TRBJ1-2; 11 bases line up with TRBD1. The trim removed 5 bases at V and 7 bases at J, leaving 6 bases unmatched. Germline V CDR1 and CDR2: SEHNR, FQNEAQ (reference sequence). There are 14 residues in the CDR3. The CDR3 coding sequence is TGTGCCAGCAGCGTAACCGGGACAGGGGGTGGCTACACCTTC. This gives the protein CASSVTGTGGGYTF.

This chain links TRBV11-2 with TRBJ2-7; TRBD1 matches 9 bases. The CDR3 runs 15 residues. From germline, CDR1 is SGHAT and CDR2 FQNNGV. V dropped 1 base and J dropped 7; count of bases not matched to a gene: 8. CDR3 residues: CASSLVRTGVYEQYF. In DNA form, the CDR3 reads TGTGCCAGCAGCTTAGTGCGGACAGGGGTTTATGAGCAGTACTTC.

The chain carries TRBV4-2 and TRBJ2-1, with 8 bases that match TRBD2. Germline CDR1 and CDR2: LGHNA and YNFKEQ. J was trimmed by 9 bases and V by 6 bases; bases with no gene match: 13. The CDR3 extends over 15 amino acids. The CDR3 DNA sequence: TGTGCCAGCAGGGTGCGGGGGGAATCGTCAATTGAGCAGTTCTTC. Its protein is CASRVRGESSIEQFF.

This chain joins TRBV5-4 and TRBJ2-7; weak D call: TRBD1 (5 bases). From germline, CDR1 is SGHNT and CDR2 YYREEE (reference sequence). The CDR3 extends over 13 amino acids. The V end lost 2 bases, the J end lost 0 bases, and 6 bases lay between the germline ends. DNA of the CDR3: TGTGCCAGCAGCTTAGGGGCCTCCTACGAGCAGTACTTC. This gives the protein CASSLGASYEQYF.

This sequence joins TRBV2 and TRBJ2-2, with TRBD2 identical over 9 bases. CDR1 is SNHLY and CDR2 is FYNNEI in the germline V gene. This CDR3 has 15 residues. V lost 7 bases to trimming and J lost 7 bases; unmatched junction nucleotides: 10. CDR3 region: CASTREGRGGGELFF. Here the CDR3 DNA reads TGTGCCAGCACGCGGGAGGGCAGGGGCGGCGGGGAGCTGTTTTTT.

The chain recombines TRBV6-5 with TRBJ2-1; TRBD1 matches 10 bases. Germline values: CDR1 MNHEY, CDR2 SVGAGI. There are 13 residues in the CDR3. V trimming: 5 bases; J trimming: 13 bases; junction bases outside the gene matches: 8. Here the CDR3 reads CASSSPGTGEQFF. As DNA, the CDR3 is TGTGCCAGCAGTAGCCCCGGGACAGGGGAACAGTTCTTC.

The gene calls are TRBV7-8 and TRBJ2-5; TRBD2 might be the D (7 bases). Germline CDR1 reads SGHVS; CDR2 reads FQNEAQ. This CDR3 comprises 14 residues. Trimming left V 7 bases short and J 1 base short, with 13 bases between. The CDR3, as DNA: TGTGCCAGCACCAGACGGGGGGCCCAAGAGACCCAGTACTTC. This translates into CASTRRGAQETQYF.